What follows are 30 T cell receptor beta chains derived from one specimen sequenced in a study of CD8+ T cells in alopecia areata. Stated treatment: oral pan-JAK inhibitor, 5-10 mg twice daily. Obtained from alopecia areata patients were lesional scalp punch biopsies along with peripheral blood. Isolated RNA was reverse transcribed into cDNA used as the sequencing template. Measured with immunoSEQ multiplex PCR; TCRdb has only the in-frame clones, and not every one. Of around 12,000 clones detected, around 67% appear once; the ten largest clones hold roughly 7%. The source was skin, collected at week 4, from a patient treated with tofacitinib. These receptors were collected from a human donor with alopecia areata.

The rearrangement joins TRBV11-2 to TRBJ2-3; D is tentatively TRBD1 or TRBD2 (6 bases each). The CDR3 has 15 residues. The germline V gene has CDR1 SGHAT and CDR2 FQNNGV. Between the trimmed V and J ends, which lost 4 bases and 2 bases, there was a span of 13 bases. CDR3 sequence: CASSSRGVNTDTQYF. CDR3 in DNA: TGTGCCAGCAGCTCTAGGGGGGTTAACACAGATACGCAGTATTTT.

The chain is built from TRBV10-1 and TRBJ1-2; TRBD1 agrees at 11 bases. Trimming removed 6 bases from V and 7 bases from J; junction bases left unmatched: 13. Germline values: CDR1 WNHNN, CDR2 SYGVQD (reference sequence). This CDR3 comprises 16 residues. The CDR3 nucleotides read TGCGCCAGCAGCGCCGGGACAGGGGGAACCTCCCGTGGCTACACCTTC. Its translation: CASSAGTGGTSRGYTF.

The chain recombines TRBV7-9 with TRBJ2-7, with TRBD1 matching over 7 bases. With 5 bases clipped from V and 5 bases from J, the junction kept 9 bases outside the gene matches. The CDR3 consists of 14 residues. CDR1 is SEHNR and CDR2 is FQNEAQ in the germline V gene (reference sequence). The CDR3 here is CASSQDRLRDEQYF. The CDR3 DNA is TGTGCCAGCAGCCAGGACAGGTTAAGGGACGAGCAGTACTTC.

The DNA for the CDR3 is TGTGCCAGCAGTTTGACCGGCCGCCGTTACAACTATGGCTACACCTTC. Translating gives CASSLTGRRYNYGYTF. The gene calls are TRBV2 and TRBJ1-2; D uncertain. CDR1 and CDR2 (germline): SNHLY, FYNNEI. The CDR3 is 16 amino acids. V was clipped by 5 bases and J by 2 bases, with 18 bases between them.

V usage is TRBV7-2 and J usage is TRBJ2-3, with D tentatively TRBD1 (6 bases). Germline V gene lookup returns CDR1 SGHTA and CDR2 FQGNSA. Trimming left V 5 bases short and J 0 bases short, with 9 bases between. The length of the CDR3 is 14 residues. The CDR3 nucleotides are TGTGCCAGCAGCCGGGACACTAGCACAGATACGCAGTATTTT. This encodes CASSRDTSTDTQYF.

The chain links TRBV7-9 to TRBJ2-2, with 7 bases lining up with TRBD1. Unmatched junction bases numbered 3, after V lost 6 bases and J lost 5 bases. This CDR3 region has 13 residues. CDR1 is SEHNR, CDR2 FQNEAQ, per germline (reference sequence). The CDR3 spells CASRLQGTGELFF. In DNA, the CDR3 is TGTGCCAGCAGACTACAGGGGACCGGGGAGCTGTTTTTT.

This clone was detected once. CDR3 protein: CASSQDWAGGMYNEQFF. The DNA of the CDR3 is TGCGCCAGCAGCCAAGATTGGGCGGGGGGAATGTACAATGAGCAGTTCTTC. V usage is TRBV4-3 and J usage is TRBJ2-1; the match to TRBD2 covers 8 bases. CDR3 length equals 17 residues. Trimming took 0 bases from V and 4 from J; bases not matched to a gene: 8. Germline values: CDR1 LGHNA, CDR2 YSLEER.

The chain links TRBV18 to TRBJ2-6, with 10 positions matching TRBD1. With 4 bases clipped from V and 0 bases from J, the junction kept 9 bases outside the gene matches. Germline V gene sequence: CDR1 KGHSH, CDR2 LQKENI. The CDR3 covers 19 residues. The CDR3 DNA reads TGTGCCAGCTCACATGCCGGGACAGGGGCGAGCTCTGGGGCCAACGTCCTGACTTTC. This codes for CASSHAGTGASSGANVLTF.

This clone was recorded only once. The chain links TRBV25-1 to TRBJ2-5; D is undetermined. The CDR3 has 13 amino acids. V was pared by 4 bases and J by 1 base, with 7 bases between. The germline V gene encodes CDR1 MGHDK and CDR2 SYGVNS. CDR3 coding DNA: TGTGCCAGCAGTGTTGAGGTCCAAGAGACCCAGTACTTC. Its protein is CASSVEVQETQYF.

The genes are TRBV27 and TRBJ1-4; D may be TRBD1 (6 bases). This CDR3 region has 15 residues. Trimming removed 3 bases from V and 8 bases from J, with 16 bases in between. Germline V CDR1 and CDR2: MNHEY, SMNVEV (reference sequence). The CDR3 DNA reads as TGTGCCAGCAGTTTTCAGCTGGGGGCATCCGAAAAACTGTTTTTT. Translated: CASSFQLGASEKLFF.

The count of this clone is one. The rearrangement links TRBV25-1 to TRBJ2-5, with D maybe TRBD1 (5 bases). Between the trimmed V and J ends, which lost 6 bases and 5 bases, there was a span of 19 bases. The CDR3 is 15 amino acids. The V gene's germline CDR1 is MGHDK and CDR2 SYGVNS. DNA for the CDR3: TGTGCCAGCAGAGCCAACCAAGGGGTTTTGGAGACCCAGTACTTC. This sequence encodes CASRANQGVLETQYF.

This clone appeared once. The V and J genes are TRBV2 and TRBJ2-3; D possibly corresponds to TRBD1 (6 bases). The CDR3 is 14 amino acids. Trimming cost V 7 bases and J 0 bases, with 11 bases left between them. CDR1 and CDR2 from the germline V gene are SNHLY and FYNNEI. CDR3 protein: CASNWGPSTDTQYF. For the CDR3, the DNA is TGTGCCAGCAATTGGGGGCCCAGCACAGATACGCAGTATTTT.

This clone was seen a handful of times. V gene TRBV7-2 combines with J gene TRBJ2-3; 8 bases line up with TRBD2. The junction had 11 bases not matched to a gene; V was cut back by 5 bases and J by 4 bases. Germline V gene data show CDR1 as SGHTA and CDR2 as FQGNSA. The CDR3 extends over 16 amino acids. The CDR3 is CASSPLAGGLADTQYF. CDR3 in DNA: TGTGCCAGCAGCCCCTTGGCGGGGGGCCTGGCAGATACGCAGTATTTT.

The chain has TRBV27 and TRBJ1-1; 9 bases align to TRBD1. Germline V gene lookup returns CDR1 MNHEY and CDR2 SMNVEV (reference sequence). V lost 5 bases and J lost 8; bases outside the gene matches: 9. This CDR3 contains 14 residues. CDR3 sequence: CASSLIADRGEAFF. Here the CDR3 DNA reads TGTGCCAGCAGTCTCATAGCGGACAGGGGAGAAGCTTTCTTT.

J is TRBJ1-2 and V is TRBV4-3; D is possibly TRBD1 (5 bases). CDR3 length: 12 residues. Germline assignment: CDR1 LGHNA and CDR2 YSLEER. Trimming left V 0 bases short and J 10 bases short, with 9 bases between. The CDR3 loop reads CASSQDGTVYTF. Written as DNA, the CDR3 is TGCGCCAGCAGCCAAGATGGGACGGTCTACACCTTC.

The V call is TRBV6-5, the J call TRBJ1-2, with 7 bases that match TRBD1. This CDR3 has 16 amino acids. J was trimmed by 5 bases and V by 0 bases; bases with no gene match: 9. Looked up from germline, CDR1 is MNHEY and CDR2 is SVGAGI. CDR3 protein: CASSYSGDSLGYGYTF. In nucleotides, the CDR3 is TGTGCCAGCAGTTACTCCGGGGACAGCCTGGGTTATGGCTACACCTTC.

This chain connects TRBV5-1 to TRBJ1-6; D is ambiguous. CDR1 and CDR2 from the germline V gene are SGHRS and YFSETQ. This CDR3 comprises 16 residues. Trimming removed 3 bases at V and 4 bases at J, with 14 bases between. The CDR3 protein is CASSSGLPTYNSPLHF. For the CDR3, the DNA is TGCGCCAGCAGCTCTGGGTTGCCCACTTATAATTCACCCCTCCACTTT.

The chain uses TRBV7-3 and TRBJ2-5; TRBD2 might be the D (5 bases). Germline V gene data show CDR1 as SGHTA and CDR2 as FQGTGA. V lost 5 bases, J lost 5 bases, and 12 bases lay in between. The CDR3 spans 13 residues. The CDR3 region has the DNA TGTGCCAGCAGCCGGACCCAGCGGGAGACCCAGTACTTC. This translates into CASSRTQRETQYF.

The rearrangement joins TRBV6-5 to TRBJ1-6; possibly TRBD1 for D (6 bases). The germline CDR1 and CDR2 sequences are MNHEY and SVGAGI. This CDR3 comprises 14 residues. Deletions cut 5 bases from V and 3 bases from J, with 8 bases between. In DNA, the CDR3 is TGTGCCAGCAGTCGGACAGACTATAATTCACCCCTCCACTTT. Residues: CASSRTDYNSPLHF.

This clone was counted a few times. This chain links TRBV29-1 with TRBJ1-2; 8 nucleotides align to TRBD1. V trimming: 4 bases; J trimming: 6 bases; junction bases outside the gene matches: 4. The CDR3 length is 12 residues. The germline V gene has CDR1 SQVTM and CDR2 ANQGSEA. The CDR3 sequence is CSVGTGTNGYTF. The CDR3 nucleotides are TGCAGCGTTGGGACAGGGACCAATGGCTACACCTTC. The entire variable domain, with the rest obtained from reference TRBV29-1 and TRBJ1-2, is as follows: SAVISQKPSRDICQRGTSLTIQCQVDSQVTMMFWYRQQPGQSLTLIATANQGSEATYESGFVIDKFPISRPNLTFSTLTVSNMSPEDSSIYLCSVGTGTNGYTFGSGTRLTVV.

The rearrangement links TRBV15 to TRBJ1-1; D remains unclear. The V gene lost 0 bases and the J gene lost 2 bases, with 10 bases spanning the gap. Germline V gene data show CDR1 as LNHNV and CDR2 as YYDKDF (reference sequence). The CDR3 sequence is 15 residues long. The CDR3 DNA follows: TGTGCCACCAGCAGAGATAAGGCCAGCAACACTGAAGCTTTCTTT. This gives the protein CATSRDKASNTEAFF.

In its sample, this clone was seen a few times. At the DNA level, this CDR3 is encoded by other sequences in the same sample as well. CDR3 residues: CAWSVRGAGASSPLHF. The CDR3 nucleotides read TGTGCCTGGAGTGTACGGGGGGCGGGGGCGAGTTCACCCCTCCACTTT. The chain combines TRBV30 with TRBJ1-6, with a tentative D call TRBD1 (6 bases). Per the germline V gene, CDR1 is GTSNPN and CDR2 is SVGIG (reference sequence). This CDR3 spans 16 amino acids. V was shortened by 0 bases and J by 9 bases, with 18 bases between the two germline ends.

This clone was detected a few times. V is TRBV5-1 and J is TRBJ2-7; 7 bases fit TRBD1. The V and J ends lost 0 bases and 2 bases, in that order; junction bases with no gene match: 5. In germline, CDR1 is SGHRS, CDR2 YFSETQ. This CDR3 is built from 15 residues. CDR3 bases: TGCGCCAGCAGCTTGGCCCCAACAGGGGCCTACGAGCAGTACTTC. Its protein product is CASSLAPTGAYEQYF.

This chain connects TRBV5-1 to TRBJ1-3; no firm D call. CDR1 and CDR2 from the germline V gene are SGHRS and YFSETQ. The CDR3 sequence is 16 residues long. Trimming took off 0 bases at V and 1 base at J, with 11 bases between the two ends. Here the CDR3 DNA reads TGCGCCAGCAGCTTGGCCGCCATGCAATCTGGAAACACCATATATTTT. Translation gives CASSLAAMQSGNTIYF.

The V gene is TRBV7-8, the J gene TRBJ2-2; tentative D call: TRBD1 (6 bases). This CDR3 has 18 amino acids. CDR1 is SGHVS, CDR2 FQNEAQ, per germline. V was trimmed by 1 base and J by 6 bases, leaving 21 bases between them. DNA of the CDR3: TGTGCCAGCAGCTTAGGCGATTGGGGGCTCAAAGGCGCCGGGGAGCTGTTTTTT. It encodes CASSLGDWGLKGAGELFF. The whole variable domain, filled in from reference TRBV7-8 and TRBJ2-2, reads GAGVSQSPRYKVAKRGQDVALRCDPISGHVSLFWYQQALGQGPEFLTYFQNEAQLDKSGLPSDRFFAERPEGSVSTLKIQRTQQEDSAVYLCASSLGDWGLKGAGELFFGEGSRLTVL.

This clone was observed a handful of times. The chain carries TRBV30 and TRBJ1-5; D perhaps matches TRBD1 (5 bases). V lost 0 bases and J lost 6, with 9 bases in between. CDR1 is GTSNPN and CDR2 is SVGIG in the germline V gene (reference sequence). The CDR3 length is 13 residues. The CDR3 sequence is CAWSVGGSQPQHF. CDR3 DNA sequence: TGTGCCTGGAGTGTTGGGGGTTCTCAGCCCCAGCATTTT.

This clone was recorded once. Germline is not matched at one junction end, which may reflect a read error. The chain combines TRBV6-5 with TRBJ1-4, with a weak D call TRBD1 (6 bases). The germline gives CDR1 MNHEY, CDR2 SVGAGI. The CDR3 runs 14 residues. The CDR3 is CASSKQGAQEKLFF. CDR3 bases: TGTGCCAGCAGTAAACAGGGCGCGCAGGAAAAACTATTTTTT.

The chain joins TRBV5-4 to TRBJ2-3, with 9 bases aligning to TRBD2. This CDR3 is 16 amino acids long. Germline V gene sequence: CDR1 SGHNT, CDR2 YYREEE (reference sequence). V was pared by 4 bases and J by 6 bases, with 12 bases of the junction left unmatched. The CDR3 nucleotides are TGTGCCAGCAGCCCCGGGCGGCGCGGGGGGGCGGATACGCAGTATTTT. Amino acids: CASSPGRRGGADTQYF.

The count of this clone is one. V gene TRBV7-2 combines with J gene TRBJ2-5; a possible D gene is TRBD1 (5 bases). Near its end, the DNA agrees better with TRBJ2-7, so the J call may be wrong. The V gene's germline CDR1 is SGHTA and CDR2 FQGNSA. This CDR3 spans 15 amino acids. In nucleotides, the CDR3 is TGTGCCAGCAGCATTTACGCCCCAGGGAAGCACGAGCAGTACTTC. Its protein product is CASSIYAPGKHEQYF.

This clone was counted only a few times. The chain has TRBV7-2 and TRBJ1-6; a possible D gene is TRBD1 (5 bases). The CDR3 sequence is 14 residues long. Germline lookup yields CDR1 SGHTA and CDR2 FQGNSA. The V end was cut by 5 bases, the J end by 7 bases, with 12 bases between. CDR3 coding DNA: TGTGCCAGCAGCGCGTTCAGGGCCAATTCACCCCTCCACTTT. It codes for CASSAFRANSPLHF.